This entry is about one T cell receptor (beta chain). As yet, its antigen is unknown. Trimming stripped 7 bases from V and 6 bases from J, with 18 bases between. CDR1 and CDR2 from the germline V gene are ENHRY and SYGVKD. This CDR3 is 15 amino acids long. This sample is part of a study of cytomegalovirus exposure and HLA in healthy donors. Notes on the study in general: A later analysis linked a missense variant in DCLRE1C to the trimming of TCR beta V and J genes. Donors were assumed by presence/absence analyses to have roughly uniform sequencing depth.

PCR amplification relied on 60 Vbeta primers (plus 13 Jbeta primers). Sequenced by immunoSEQ multiplex PCR; TCRdb stores in-frame clones only, minus some. In all, the sample yields around 100,000 clones. The chain has TRBV10-3 and TRBJ2-2, with D unclear. Sequencing used PBMCs. This TCR was sampled from a man aged 25 to 40 in good health and CMV-seronegative. CDR3 loop: CAITPAPLVPGELFF. Written as DNA, the CDR3 is TGTGCCATCACCCCCGCCCCGCTAGTACCCGGGGAGCTGTTTTTT.